These 21 T cell receptor beta chains originate from one sample sequenced in a study of response to subunit inactivated influenza vaccine. TCRdb fed the RT-PCR reads into MiXCR, producing one record per CDR3 protein. Of 450,000 to 600,000 distinct CDR3 sequences listed, approximately 7.7% are singletons. Here the sequenced sample was PBMCs from blood, taken 23 months after vaccination. Receptors originate from a man between 50 and 75 years old who received an inactivated influenza vaccine.

Of note for this clonotype: This may stem from a read error, because a much larger clone lies one nucleotide away. The CDR3 reads CAWSFRVTIEAFF. DNA for the CDR3: TGTGCCTGGAGTTTCAGGGTAACGATTGAAGCTTTCTTT. The rearrangement links TRBV30 to TRBJ1-1; TRBD1 is a possible D gene (5 bases). The CDR3 has 13 amino acids. From germline, CDR1 is GTSNPN and CDR2 SVGIG (reference sequence). The V end was cut by 2 bases, the J end by 7 bases, with 14 bases between.

This clonotype came up many times. This chain links TRBV29-1 with TRBJ2-7, with D perhaps being TRBD1 or TRBD2 (5 bases each). V shed 4 bases and J shed 3 bases, with 13 bases lying between them. Germline CDR1 and CDR2: SQVTM and ANQGSEA. CDR3 length: 13 residues. CDR3 residues: CSVVPRGYYEQYF. The CDR3 DNA sequence: TGCAGCGTTGTCCCGAGGGGCTACTACGAGCAGTACTTC.

This rearrangement joins TRBV3-1 to TRBJ1-3; D gene ambiguous. Germline V gene lookup returns CDR1 LGHDT and CDR2 YNNKEL (reference sequence). The length of the CDR3 is 15 residues. Trimming shortened V by 3 bases and J by 3 bases, and 12 bases separated the two germline ends. The CDR3 reads CASSHITGFGNTIYF. Written as DNA, the CDR3 is TGTGCCAGCAGCCACATCACGGGATTTGGAAACACCATATATTTT. The whole variable domain, remainder taken from reference TRBV3-1 and TRBJ1-3, is DTAVSQTPKYLVTQMGNDKSIKCEQNLGHDTMYWYKQDSKKFLKIMFSYNNKELIINETVPNRFSPKSPDKAHLNLHINSLELGDSAVYFCASSHITGFGNTIYFGEGSWLTVV.

The CDR3 bases are TGTGCCAGCTCACCCTTTGGAGATACGCAGTATTTT. Its protein product is CASSPFGDTQYF. The chain is built from TRBV18 and TRBJ2-3; the D is unclear. The CDR3 loop spans 12 amino acids. The germline V and J ends were trimmed by 3 bases and 5 bases, with 6 bases remaining between them. Germline CDR1 is KGHSH and CDR2 is LQKENI.

This clonotype came up a few times. Written as DNA, the CDR3 is TGTGCCAGCAGCCCCGGACTCGCCCCCTACGAGCAGTACTTC. Amino acid sequence: CASSPGLAPYEQYF. V gene TRBV5-4 combines with J gene TRBJ2-7; a weak D match, TRBD2 (5 bases). From germline, CDR1 is SGHNT and CDR2 YYREEE (reference sequence). The germline V and J ends were trimmed by 4 bases and 2 bases, with 13 bases remaining between them. This CDR3 contains 14 residues. The complete variable domain, with remaining parts taken from reference TRBV5-4 and TRBJ2-7, reads ETGVTQSPTHLIKTRGQQVTLRCSSQSGHNTVSWYQQALGQGPQFIFQYYREEENGRGNFPPRFSGLQFPNYSSELNVNALELDDSALYLCASSPGLAPYEQYFGPGTRLTVT.

The V and J genes are TRBV9 and TRBJ2-7; 13 positions match TRBD2. Trimming took 4 bases from V and 4 from J; bases not matched to a gene: 8. The CDR3 runs 16 residues. Per germline, CDR1 SGDLS and CDR2 YYNGEE. CDR3: CASSPRLAGGVYEQYF. CDR3 nucleotide sequence: TGTGCCAGCAGCCCTAGACTAGCGGGAGGAGTGTACGAGCAGTACTTC.

This clonotype was counted only a few times. The J gene is TRBJ2-2, the V gene TRBV27, with D unclear. CDR1 is MNHEY and CDR2 is SMNVEV in the germline V gene (reference sequence). V was pared by 7 bases and J by 6 bases, with 12 bases between. The CDR3 consists of 13 residues. The CDR3 loop reads CASIRSPAGELFF. CDR3 sequence (DNA): TGTGCCAGCATCCGGTCTCCCGCCGGGGAGCTGTTTTTT.

The chain carries TRBV5-5 and TRBJ1-1; D perhaps matches TRBD1 (5 bases). Germline CDR1 is SGHKS and CDR2 is YYEKEE (reference sequence). This CDR3 is 13 amino acids long. V was pared by 4 bases and J by 7 bases, with 14 bases between. CDR3: CASSGSRRGEAFF. The CDR3 DNA sequence: TGTGCCAGCAGCGGCTCAAGAAGGGGTGAAGCTTTCTTT.

The chain is built from TRBV7-2 and TRBJ2-2, with 7 bases fitting TRBD2. After removal of 8 bases from V and 1 base from J, the junction contained 10 bases not matched to a gene. The CDR3 loop spans 16 amino acids. Germline V CDR1 and CDR2: SGHTA, FQGNSA. The CDR3 sequence: CASEVTGGMNTGELFF. The CDR3, as DNA: TGTGCCAGCGAGGTTACGGGGGGAATGAACACCGGGGAGCTGTTTTTT.

The chain uses TRBV5-1 and TRBJ2-5; D may correspond to TRBD1 or TRBD2 (6 bases each). Trimming stripped 2 bases from V and 5 bases from J, with 16 bases between. There are 15 residues in the CDR3. CDR1 is SGHRS, CDR2 YFSETQ, per germline. The CDR3 sequence is CASSFSGGGSETQYF. Written as DNA, the CDR3 is TGCGCCAGCAGCTTTTCAGGAGGGGGTTCGGAGACCCAGTACTTC.

This clonotype showed up many times. V gene TRBV2 combines with J gene TRBJ2-3; either TRBD1 or TRBD2 may supply D (6 bases each). Germline V gene data show CDR1 as SNHLY and CDR2 as FYNNEI. The CDR3 has 15 amino acids. V was trimmed by 4 bases and J by 2 bases, leaving 13 bases between them. DNA for the CDR3: TGTGCCAGCAGTGCGGAGGGGACATACACAGATACGCAGTATTTT. Translated: CASSAEGTYTDTQYF.

In this sample, this clonotype turned up a few times. V gene TRBV9 combines with J gene TRBJ1-4, with 12 positions matching TRBD1. The V and J ends lost 7 bases and 3 bases, in that order; junction bases with no gene match: 7. Germline CDR1 SGDLS, CDR2 YYNGEE. The CDR3 sequence is 16 residues long. CDR3 in amino acids: CASGTGGGFSNEKLFF. As DNA, the CDR3 is TGTGCCAGCGGGACAGGGGGCGGCTTCTCTAATGAAAAACTGTTTTTT.

This chain connects TRBV21-1 to TRBJ1-2. TRBV21-1 is recorded as a pseudogene. The CDR3 length is 14 residues. CDR3 amino acids: CASSKATVNYGYTF. CDR3 in DNA: TGTGCCAGCAGCAAAGCGACAGTTAACTATGGCTACACCTTC.

This chain links TRBV27 with TRBJ2-3; D unresolved. The germline V and J ends were trimmed by 2 bases and 0 bases, with 15 bases remaining between them. Germline V gene data show CDR1 as MNHEY and CDR2 as SMNVEV (reference sequence). CDR3 length: 17 amino acids. CDR3 bases: TGTGCCAGCAGTTTACGTGACTCCGTTATAAGCACAGATACGCAGTATTTT. Translating gives CASSLRDSVISTDTQYF.

This clonotype was counted at least ten times. The rearrangement joins TRBV20-1 to TRBJ2-7; 13 bases map to TRBD2. CDR3 size: 18 residues. Looked up from germline, CDR1 is DFQATT and CDR2 is SNEGSKA (reference sequence). With V trimmed by 0 bases and J by 2 bases, 10 bases remained unmatched. CDR3 residues: CSARDRTSGSPGAYEQYF. CDR3 sequence (DNA): TGCAGTGCTAGAGATCGGACTAGCGGGAGCCCCGGCGCCTACGAGCAGTACTTC.

In this sample, this clonotype turned up many times. This chain connects TRBV10-3 to TRBJ1-5, with D unresolved. CDR3 size: 14 residues. Germline CDR1 is ENHRY and CDR2 is SYGVKD. Trimming removed 5 bases at V and 0 bases at J, with 8 bases between. CDR3 DNA: TGTGCCATCAGTACAGCACATAGCAATCAGCCCCAGCATTTT. It encodes CAISTAHSNQPQHF.

This clonotype has just a few counts. The chain employs TRBV20-1 and TRBJ2-7; 9 bases are a match to TRBD2. The CDR3 runs 14 residues. Germline loops: CDR1 DFQATT, CDR2 SNEGSKA (reference sequence). V shed 6 bases and J 3 bases; nucleotides not matched to a gene: 9. The CDR3 nucleotides read TGCAGTGCCACGACTAGCGGAGATTACTACGAGCAGTACTTC. This translates into CSATTSGDYYEQYF.

A word on this clonotype: This probably arose from a read error, given a far larger clone one base away. The V and J genes are TRBV5-1 and TRBJ2-3; D is unresolved. The CDR3 totals 12 residues. Germline loops: CDR1 SGHRS, CDR2 YFSETQ. Here the CDR3 DNA reads TGCGCCGGCAGCCCCCCGGCAGATACGCAGTATTTT. It encodes CAGSPPADTQYF.

This clonotype came up many times. This sequence joins TRBV5-6 and TRBJ2-1, with 7 nucleotides matching TRBD1. The CDR3 length is 14 residues. V lost 3 bases, J lost 4 bases, and 4 bases stayed unmatched. Per the germline V gene, CDR1 is SGHDT and CDR2 is YYEEEE. DNA of the CDR3: TGTGCCAGCAGCTACGGGACAGAATACAATGAGCAGTTCTTC. It encodes CASSYGTEYNEQFF.

This clonotype was detected only a few times. The chain links TRBV24-1 to TRBJ1-5, with TRBD1 as a possible D gene (5 bases). The CDR3 runs 15 residues. Germline V gene lookup returns CDR1 KGHDR and CDR2 SFDVKD. V was shortened by 3 bases and J by 2 bases, with 10 bases between the two germline ends. CDR3 nucleotide sequence: TGTGCCACCAGTGATGCGGGACGAGGCAATCAGCCCCAGCATTTT. Translated, it gives CATSDAGRGNQPQHF.

This chain connects TRBV20-1 to TRBJ1-5; 7 bases map to TRBD1. The CDR3 has 15 amino acids. The junction had 6 bases not matched to a gene; V was cut back by 0 bases and J by 4 bases. Per the germline V gene, CDR1 is DFQATT and CDR2 is SNEGSKA (reference sequence). CDR3 in amino acids: CSARDPQGENQPQHF. The CDR3 DNA follows: TGCAGTGCTAGAGATCCGCAGGGGGAGAATCAGCCCCAGCATTTT.